These 27 T cell receptor beta chains came from one sample sequenced in a study of blood T cell repertoires in COVID-19 (dated by TCRdb to the early 2020s). Libraries came from the immunoSEQ multiplex PCR assay. In TCRdb, the immuneACCESS table is reduced to in-frame sequences with V and J assigned. These tables do not hold every clone; where another copy was compared, an unresolved V gene accounts for under half, and the others remain unexplained. The sample table records tens of thousands of clones; roughly 91% of these occur just once. Jointly, the top ten make up 1.9% of the sample. The sequencing sample was made of peripheral blood. The receptors originated from a woman aged 50 to 60 in a cohort sampled during active COVID-19.

The chain recombines TRBV5-1 with TRBJ2-2, with 9 nucleotides matching TRBD1. Trimming took 0 bases from V and 3 from J; bases not matched to a gene: 6. This CDR3 region has 17 residues. The germline CDR1 and CDR2 sequences are SGHRS and YFSETQ. The CDR3 bases are TGCGCCAGCAGCTTGGGACGGGACAGGGTTGACACCGGGGAGCTGTTTTTT. Its translation is CASSLGRDRVDTGELFF.

V and J are TRBV3-1 (or the pseudogene TRBV3-2) and TRBJ2-7, with TRBD1 matching 7 bases. Germline trimming cut 1 base from V and 7 bases from J; bases unmatched to any gene: 4. The germline V gene has CDR1 LGHDT and CDR2 YNNKEL (reference sequence). This CDR3 region has 13 residues. The CDR3 sequence: CASSQGQGYEQYF. CDR3 nucleotides: TGTGCCAGCAGCCAAGGACAGGGATATGAGCAGTACTTC.

The V gene is TRBV7-6, the J gene TRBJ2-3, with 8 bases matching TRBD1. The ends lost 0 bases at V and 4 bases at J; junction bases unmatched: 6. This CDR3 spans 16 amino acids. The germline V gene has CDR1 SGHVS and CDR2 FNYEAQ. The CDR3 here is CASSLAGQGASDTQYF. The CDR3 DNA follows: TGTGCCAGCAGCTTAGCGGGGCAGGGGGCGTCAGATACGCAGTATTTT.

This chain joins TRBV29-1 and TRBJ1-4, with no clear D. CDR3 length: 14 residues. Germline V gives CDR1 SQVTM, CDR2 ANQGSEA. V lost 6 bases to trimming and J lost 4 bases, with 15 bases between them. The DNA of the CDR3 is TGCAGCGTCCAAGGAGGAACAGTTAATGAAAAACTGTTTTTT. This encodes CSVQGGTVNEKLFF.

The DNA for the CDR3 is TGTGCCAGCAGCCCTTCGGGACTACCCTACAATGAGCAGTTCTTC. Translated, it gives CASSPSGLPYNEQFF. This sequence joins TRBV4-2 and TRBJ2-1, with 7 bases aligning to TRBD2. CDR3 size: 15 residues. The germline CDR1 and CDR2 sequences are LGHNA and YNFKEQ. Losses at the gene ends were 4 bases for V and 2 bases for J; bases not matched to a gene: 5.

This clone turned up a few times. V is TRBV5-1 and J is TRBJ1-1; 8 nucleotides align to TRBD1. The CDR3 contains 14 residues. Germline lookup yields CDR1 SGHRS and CDR2 YFSETQ. The ends lost 1 base at V and 6 bases at J; junction bases unmatched: 5. CDR3 nucleotides: TGCGCCAGCAGCTTGACAGGGGGTAGGGCTGAAGCTTTCTTT. Protein: CASSLTGGRAEAFF.

This chain uses TRBV12-2 with TRBJ1-5. TRBV12-2 is marked as a pseudogene. The CDR3 runs to 16 residues. The CDR3: CASRLVPLGRDQPQHF. CDR3 DNA sequence: TGTGCAAGTCGCTTAGTACCCCTAGGGCGGGATCAGCCCCAGCATTTT.

This sequence joins TRBV7-9 and TRBJ2-5; maybe TRBD2 (5 bases). Germline V gene data show CDR1 as SEHNR and CDR2 as FQNEAQ (reference sequence). The CDR3 has 15 residues. V was shortened by 0 bases and J by 9 bases, with 17 bases between the two germline ends. CDR3 sequence reads: CASSLAYRAETPQYF. CDR3 in DNA: TGTGCCAGCAGCTTAGCGTACCGAGCGGAAACACCCCAGTACTTC.

CDR3 loop: CASSLRAGESPLHF. CDR3 coding DNA: TGTGCCAGCAGTTTAAGGGCAGGGGAATCACCCCTCCACTTT. The chain is built from TRBV27 and TRBJ1-6, with D possibly matching TRBD1 (6 bases). The CDR3 has 14 amino acids. Trimming removed 2 bases at V and 10 bases at J, with 12 bases between. Looked up from germline, CDR1 is MNHEY and CDR2 is SMNVEV (reference sequence).

This clone was seen a single time. This sequence joins TRBV7-9 and TRBJ2-1; 10 positions agree with TRBD1. Germline lookup yields CDR1 SEHNR and CDR2 FQNEAQ (reference sequence). This CDR3 contains 13 residues. J lost 9 bases, V lost 5 bases, and 4 bases had no gene match. CDR3 DNA: TGTGCCAGCAGCACCTGGGACAGGGGTGAGCAGTTCTTC. It encodes CASSTWDRGEQFF.

The chain links TRBV4-2 to TRBJ2-7; D gene ambiguous. This CDR3 spans 14 amino acids. Trimming cost V 2 bases and J 0 bases, with 8 bases left between them. Germline V CDR1 and CDR2: LGHNA, YNFKEQ. The CDR3 region is CASSQLDLSYEQYF. The CDR3 region has the DNA TGTGCCAGCAGCCAACTAGATCTCTCCTACGAGCAGTACTTC.

This CDR3 is CASSIGPNTEAFF. The CDR3 coding sequence is TGTGCCAGTAGTATAGGGCCGAACACTGAAGCTTTCTTT. The rearrangement joins TRBV19 to TRBJ1-1; D remains unclear. Germline V CDR1 and CDR2: LNHDA, SQIVND (reference sequence). Trimming shortened V by 1 base and J by 1 base, and 4 bases separated the two germline ends. This CDR3 is 13 amino acids long.

J is TRBJ2-5 and V is TRBV28, with 8 bases fitting TRBD2. The CDR3 runs 15 residues. The ends lost 4 bases at V and 2 bases at J; junction bases unmatched: 6. Germline V CDR1 and CDR2: MDHEN, SYDVKM. The CDR3 sequence: CASSWTLAGQETQYF. The CDR3 DNA sequence: TGTGCCAGCAGTTGGACGCTAGCGGGTCAAGAGACCCAGTACTTC.

This chain uses TRBV28 with TRBJ2-2; 10 bases fit TRBD2. V shed 5 bases, J shed 7 bases, and the junction held 10 bases outside the gene matches. CDR1 is MDHEN, CDR2 SYDVKM, per germline. This CDR3 spans 16 amino acids. CDR3 loop: CASSAGGASGSGELFF. The CDR3 nucleotides are TGTGCCAGCAGTGCAGGAGGGGCTAGCGGGAGCGGGGAGCTGTTTTTT.

V gene TRBV30 combines with J gene TRBJ1-2; weak D call: TRBD1 (5 bases). Germline V CDR1 and CDR2: GTSNPN, SVGIG (reference sequence). V shed 5 bases and J shed 4 bases, with 11 bases lying between them. The CDR3 totals 12 residues. CDR3 sequence: CAWLSQGYGYTF. As DNA, the CDR3 is TGTGCCTGGCTGAGCCAGGGCTATGGCTACACCTTC.

V gene TRBV28 combines with J gene TRBJ2-7; perhaps TRBD2 as D (6 bases). Germline V gene lookup returns CDR1 MDHEN and CDR2 SYDVKM. The V end was cut by 6 bases, the J end by 0 bases, with 15 bases between. The length of the CDR3 is 15 residues. The CDR3 bases are TGTGCCAGCAGGGTAGCGGCACCCCTCTCCTACGAGCAGTACTTC. Translating gives CASRVAAPLSYEQYF.

The rearrangement joins TRBV7-9 to TRBJ2-5, with TRBD1 matching 10 bases. The CDR3 runs to 17 residues. Losses at the gene ends were 5 bases for V and 4 bases for J; bases not matched to a gene: 13. Germline V CDR1 and CDR2: SEHNR, FQNEAQ (reference sequence). The CDR3 region has the DNA TGTGCCAGCAGCCAGCCCAGGGACAGGGGATCTCGAGAGACCCAGTACTTC. This translates into CASSQPRDRGSRETQYF. Using reference TRBV7-9 and TRBJ2-5 for the parts outside the CDR3, the full variable domain is DTGVSQNPRHKITKRGQNVTFRCDPISEHNRLYWYRQTLGQGPEFLTYFQNEAQLEKSRLLSDRFSAERPKGSFSTLEIQRTEQGDSAMYLCASSQPRDRGSRETQYFGPGTRLLVL.

The V and J genes are TRBV2 and TRBJ1-5, with 10 positions matching TRBD1. The V gene's germline CDR1 is SNHLY and CDR2 FYNNEI. V lost 6 bases and J lost 7; bases outside the gene matches: 15. There are 17 residues in the CDR3. CDR3 sequence: CASRGGTGTGVRQPQHF. As DNA, the CDR3 is TGTGCCAGCAGGGGGGGGACCGGGACAGGGGTGCGCCAGCCCCAGCATTTT.

The chain joins TRBV5-1 to TRBJ1-1; 7 nucleotides line up with TRBD1. V was pared by 4 bases and J by 9 bases, with 6 bases of the junction left unmatched. The CDR3 runs 12 residues. CDR1 is SGHRS, CDR2 YFSETQ, per germline. The chain's CDR3 is CASSRRDSKAFF. The CDR3 DNA sequence: TGCGCCAGCAGCCGGAGGGACAGCAAAGCTTTCTTT.

The chain uses TRBV4-2 and TRBJ2-7; D may be TRBD2 (5 bases). This CDR3 has 19 amino acids. The ends were cut back, 1 base at V and 6 bases at J, with 28 bases in the middle. Germline CDR1 LGHNA, CDR2 YNFKEQ. The DNA of the CDR3 is TGTGCCAGCAGCCAAGCCGCCCGAGGGTTGTGGGCCCGAATTGGCGAGCAGTACTTC. Its protein is CASSQAARGLWARIGEQYF.

The chain links TRBV28 to TRBJ1-4; D might be TRBD1 (6 bases). This CDR3 contains 16 residues. Per the germline V gene, CDR1 is MDHEN and CDR2 is SYDVKM. The V and J ends lost 1 base and 2 bases respectively, with 11 bases between them. In nucleotides, the CDR3 is TGTGCCAGCAGTTTATATCAGGGGATTACTAATGAAAAACTGTTTTTT. Protein sequence: CASSLYQGITNEKLFF. Filled out from reference TRBV28 and TRBJ1-4, the complete variable domain reads DVKVTQSSRYLVKRTGEKVFLECVQDMDHENMFWYRQDPGLGLRLIYFSYDVKMKEKGDIPEGYSVSREKKERFSLILESASTNQTSMYLCASSLYQGITNEKLFFGSGTQLSVL.

This chain links TRBV11-2 with TRBJ1-6, with 12 bases identical to TRBD1. CDR1 is SGHAT, CDR2 FQNNGV, per germline. The V gene end was trimmed by 4 bases and the J gene end by 1 base; junction bases not matched to a gene: 8. The CDR3 has 19 residues. The CDR3 DNA follows: TGTGCCAGCAGCTCACCGGGACAGGGGGCTTCTTCCTATAATTCACCCCTCCACTTT. This gives the protein CASSSPGQGASSYNSPLHF.

This chain uses TRBV3-1 (or the pseudogene TRBV3-2) with TRBJ1-2, with unresolved D. This CDR3 region has 13 residues. Trimming removed 1 base from V and 8 bases from J, with 11 bases in between. Germline lookup yields CDR1 LGHDT and CDR2 YNNKEL (reference sequence). The CDR3 spells CASSQVRKQGYTF. The CDR3 DNA is TGTGCCAGCAGCCAAGTCAGGAAGCAAGGCTACACCTTC.

The rearrangement joins TRBV19 to TRBJ1-5; 7 bases match TRBD1. V lost 2 bases, J lost 1 base, and 11 bases stayed unmatched. The CDR3 contains 18 residues. Germline CDR1 LNHDA, CDR2 SQIVND (reference sequence). CDR3 nucleotides: TGTGCCAGTAGTATAAGGAAACAGGGGTCGAAGAGCAATCAGCCCCAGCATTTT. Translated: CASSIRKQGSKSNQPQHF.

The CDR3, as DNA: TGTGCCAGCAGTTACTCTGACAGTGGGGCGGCTTTCTTT. Its translation is CASSYSDSGAAFF. The chain recombines TRBV6-5 with TRBJ1-1, with TRBD1 as a possible D gene (5 bases). The CDR3 contains 13 residues. Germline V gene data show CDR1 as MNHEY and CDR2 as SVGAGI. V shed 0 bases and J shed 11 bases, with 13 bases lying between them.

V and J are TRBV10-3 and TRBJ2-7, with D maybe TRBD2 (5 bases). In germline, CDR1 is ENHRY, CDR2 SYGVKD. CDR3 length: 13 amino acids. Trimming removed 7 bases at V and 3 bases at J, with 13 bases between. Written as DNA, the CDR3 is TGTGCCATCACCGAGGGTAGTTTCTACGAGCAGTACTTC. It encodes CAITEGSFYEQYF.

The chain carries TRBV19 and TRBJ1-5, with TRBD1 identical over 8 bases. Germline V gives CDR1 LNHDA, CDR2 SQIVND (reference sequence). The ends lost 3 bases at V and 5 bases at J; junction bases unmatched: 18. The CDR3 spans 19 residues. The CDR3 loop is CASSMDRGRGRGTDQPQHF. In nucleotides, the CDR3 is TGTGCCAGTAGTATGGATCGAGGCAGGGGGCGGGGTACGGATCAGCCCCAGCATTTT.